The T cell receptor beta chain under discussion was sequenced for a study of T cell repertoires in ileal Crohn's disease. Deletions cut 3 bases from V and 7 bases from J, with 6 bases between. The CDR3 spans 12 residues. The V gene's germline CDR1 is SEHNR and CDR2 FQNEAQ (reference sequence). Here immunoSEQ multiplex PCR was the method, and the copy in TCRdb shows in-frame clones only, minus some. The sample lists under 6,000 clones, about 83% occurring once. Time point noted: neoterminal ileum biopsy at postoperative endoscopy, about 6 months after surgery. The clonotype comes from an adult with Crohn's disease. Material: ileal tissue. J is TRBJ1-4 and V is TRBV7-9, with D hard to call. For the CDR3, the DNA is TGTGCCAGCAGCTTCATAGCTGAAAAACTGTTTTTT. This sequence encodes CASSFIAEKLFF. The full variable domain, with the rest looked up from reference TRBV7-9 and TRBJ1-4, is DTGVSQNPRHKITKRGQNVTFRCDPISEHNRLYWYRQTLGQGPEFLTYFQNEAQLEKSRLLSDRFSAERPKGSFSTLEIQRTEQGDSAMYLCASSFIAEKLFFGSGTQLSVL.